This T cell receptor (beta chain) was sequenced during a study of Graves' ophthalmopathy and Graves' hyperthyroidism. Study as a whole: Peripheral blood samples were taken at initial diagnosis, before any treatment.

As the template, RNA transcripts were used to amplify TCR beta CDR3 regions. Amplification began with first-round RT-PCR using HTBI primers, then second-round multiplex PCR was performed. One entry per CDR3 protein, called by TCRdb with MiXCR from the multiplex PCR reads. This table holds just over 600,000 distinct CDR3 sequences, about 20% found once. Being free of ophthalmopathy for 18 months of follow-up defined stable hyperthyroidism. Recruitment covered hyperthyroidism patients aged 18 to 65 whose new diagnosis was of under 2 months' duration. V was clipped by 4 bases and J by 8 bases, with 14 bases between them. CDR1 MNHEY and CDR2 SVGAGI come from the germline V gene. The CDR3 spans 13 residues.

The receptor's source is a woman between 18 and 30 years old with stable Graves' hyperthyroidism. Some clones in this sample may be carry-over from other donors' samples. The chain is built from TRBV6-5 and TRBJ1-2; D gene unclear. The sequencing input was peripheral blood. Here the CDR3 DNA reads TGTGCCAGCAGTTCCCTCGGTAGGGAAGGCTACACCTTC. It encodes CASSSLGREGYTF.